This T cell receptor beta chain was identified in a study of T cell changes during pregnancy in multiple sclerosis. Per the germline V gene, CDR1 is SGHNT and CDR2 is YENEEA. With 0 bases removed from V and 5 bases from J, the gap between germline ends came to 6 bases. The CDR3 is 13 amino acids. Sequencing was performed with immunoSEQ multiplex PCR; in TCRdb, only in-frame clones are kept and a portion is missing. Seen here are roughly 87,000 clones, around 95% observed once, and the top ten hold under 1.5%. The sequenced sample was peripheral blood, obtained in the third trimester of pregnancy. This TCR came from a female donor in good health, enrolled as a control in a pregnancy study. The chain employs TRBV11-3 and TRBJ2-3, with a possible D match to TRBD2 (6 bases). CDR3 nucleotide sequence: TGTGCCAGCAGCTTAGAGGGGGGAGATACGCAGTATTTT. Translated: CASSLEGGDTQYF.